Following are 10 T cell receptor beta chains from one sample sequenced in a study of cytomegalovirus exposure and HLA in healthy donors. PCR amplification relied on 60 Vbeta primers (plus 13 Jbeta primers). The repertoire was sequenced with immunoSEQ multiplex PCR; TCRdb's copy has only in-frame clones and lacks some. The profile shows about 180,000 clones, 75% to 85% of them singletons. Sequencing was done on a sample of PBMCs. These TCRs come from a woman between 45 and 65 years old in good health and CMV-seropositive.

The V gene is TRBV11-3, the J gene TRBJ2-5, with D tentatively TRBD2 (5 bases). Trimming cost V 1 base and J 3 bases, with 18 bases left between them. Germline V gives CDR1 SGHNT, CDR2 YENEEA. This CDR3 spans 17 amino acids. Here the CDR3 DNA reads TGTGCCAGCAGCTTAGGTGTCGCGGGCCCGGAGGAAGAGACCCAGTACTTC. This codes for CASSLGVAGPEEETQYF.

This rearrangement joins TRBV2 to TRBJ1-2; the D gene is possibly TRBD1 (6 bases). V lost 2 bases, J lost 4 bases, and 8 bases lay in between. The CDR3 is made up of 13 amino acids. Germline V lookup: CDR1 SNHLY, CDR2 FYNNEI. The CDR3 DNA follows: TGTGCCAGCAGTGAATGGGGGCCCTATGGCTACACCTTC. This gives the protein CASSEWGPYGYTF.

This clone was counted only a few times. The V call is TRBV5-1, the J call TRBJ2-3; 8 bases align to TRBD2. Germline V gives CDR1 SGHRS, CDR2 YFSETQ. V shed 0 bases and J 4 bases; nucleotides not matched to a gene: 16. The length of the CDR3 is 19 residues. CDR3 protein: CASSLEGWEAGEEADTQYF. The CDR3 DNA sequence: TGCGCCAGCAGCTTGGAAGGCTGGGAAGCGGGGGAGGAAGCAGATACGCAGTATTTT.

The rearrangement links TRBV9 to TRBJ2-7, with 8 bases identical to TRBD2. V shed 0 bases and J 2 bases; nucleotides not matched to a gene: 4. The CDR3 covers 15 residues. Germline V CDR1 and CDR2: SGDLS, YYNGEE. The CDR3 sequence is CASSVGSGAPYEQYF. The DNA of the CDR3 is TGTGCCAGCAGCGTAGGTAGCGGGGCACCCTACGAGCAGTACTTC.

The V and J genes are TRBV9 and TRBJ2-3; 7 bases fit TRBD2. Looked up from germline, CDR1 is SGDLS and CDR2 is YYNGEE. The junction had 9 bases not matched to a gene; V was cut back by 0 bases and J by 2 bases. The CDR3 contains 17 residues. The chain's CDR3 is CASSVARGAGLTDTQYF. The CDR3 DNA sequence: TGTGCCAGCAGCGTAGCTAGGGGAGCGGGGCTCACAGATACGCAGTATTTT.

V is TRBV5-1 and J is TRBJ1-5, with D maybe TRBD1 (6 bases). Germline V CDR1 and CDR2: SGHRS, YFSETQ. The CDR3 length is 15 residues. V lost 5 bases and J lost 5, with 17 bases in between. As DNA, the CDR3 is TGCGCCAGCAGTCTGGGGGGGGCTTGGGATCAGCCCCAGCATTTT. Translation: CASSLGGAWDQPQHF.

The chain recombines TRBV12-5 with TRBJ2-5, with a tentative D call TRBD2 (7 bases). V lost 8 bases to trimming and J lost 4 bases, with 17 bases between them. Per germline, CDR1 LGHNT and CDR2 FRNRAP. The CDR3 spans 14 residues. The chain's CDR3 is CASLGGLAGETQYF. CDR3 sequence (DNA): TGTGCTAGTCTGGGGGGGCTAGCAGGAGAGACCCAGTACTTC.

This chain joins TRBV25-1 and TRBJ1-4, with 7 bases aligning to TRBD1. The CDR3 has 14 amino acids. J gave up 4 bases and V 7 bases, and 6 bases lay outside the gene matches. Germline CDR1 MGHDK, CDR2 SYGVNS. CDR3 DNA: TGTGCCAGCACCGCAGGGGGGCTTAATGAAAAACTGTTTTTT. It yields the protein CASTAGGLNEKLFF.

This clone was seen once. The chain employs TRBV4-1 and TRBJ2-2; 9 bases agree with TRBD2. Germline trimming cut 0 bases from V and 5 bases from J; bases unmatched to any gene: 7. The length of the CDR3 is 17 residues. Looked up from germline, CDR1 is MGHRA and CDR2 is YSYEKL. CDR3 loop: CASSQDPAGGPTGELFF. The CDR3 DNA follows: TGCGCCAGCAGCCAAGATCCGGCGGGGGGGCCAACCGGGGAGCTGTTTTTT.

The chain employs TRBV2 and TRBJ2-7; no clear D gene. Deletions cut 4 bases from V and 2 bases from J, with 12 bases between. CDR1 SNHLY and CDR2 FYNNEI come from the germline V gene. The CDR3 has 14 amino acids. Here the CDR3 reads CASSAQISTYEQYF. The CDR3 coding sequence is TGTGCCAGCAGTGCACAGATATCAACCTACGAGCAGTACTTC.